The 30 T cell receptor beta chains listed next were all sequenced from one sample in a study of response to subunit inactivated influenza vaccine. TCRdb analysed the RT-PCR reads with MiXCR anew, one entry per CDR3 protein. Of about 800,000 distinct CDR3 sequences listed, over 20% were seen once; the top ten hold roughly 10%. Source: PBMCs from blood, taken around 5 days after vaccination. These receptors originate from a man aged 50 to 59 who received an inactivated influenza vaccine.

The V gene is TRBV7-2, the J gene TRBJ2-3; 7 bases agree with TRBD2. V trimming: 1 base; J trimming: 2 bases; junction bases outside the gene matches: 3. Germline V gives CDR1 SGHTA, CDR2 FQGNSA. This CDR3 is 15 amino acids long. CDR3 sequence reads: CASSLVSGLTDTQYF. The CDR3 region has the DNA TGTGCCAGCAGCTTAGTTAGCGGGCTCACAGATACGCAGTATTTT. The full variable domain, in which reference TRBV7-2 and TRBJ2-3 provide the parts outside the CDR3, is GAGVSQSPSNKVTEKGKDVELRCDPISGHTALYWYRQSLGQGLEFLIYFQGNSAPDKSGLPSDRFSAERTGGSVSTLTIQRTQQEDSAVYLCASSLVSGLTDTQYFGPGTRLTVL.

This clonotype was seen more than once but under ten times. The V and J genes are TRBV5-1 and TRBJ2-3; possible D gene TRBD2, 5 bases. With 4 bases removed from V and 4 bases from J, the gap between germline ends came to 7 bases. The V gene's germline CDR1 is SGHRS and CDR2 YFSETQ. This CDR3 is 12 amino acids long. The CDR3 here is CASSAGPDTQYF. Here the CDR3 DNA reads TGCGCCAGCAGCGCGGGCCCAGATACGCAGTATTTT.

V and J are TRBV20-1 and TRBJ2-7; 7 bases are a match to TRBD1. Germline loops: CDR1 DFQATT, CDR2 SNEGSKA (reference sequence). The junction had 6 bases not matched to a gene; V was cut back by 7 bases and J by 3 bases. The CDR3 covers 12 residues. CDR3: CSGRGQFYEQYF. The CDR3 region has the DNA TGCAGTGGAAGGGGACAGTTCTACGAGCAGTACTTC.

This clonotype was counted many times. This sequence joins TRBV15 and TRBJ2-5; 9 nucleotides agree with TRBD1. The CDR3 extends over 14 amino acids. In germline, CDR1 is LNHNV, CDR2 YYDKDF (reference sequence). Losses at the gene ends were 3 bases for V and 1 base for J; bases not matched to a gene: 0. The CDR3 DNA reads TGTGCCACCAGCAGGGACAGGGGCCAAGAGACCCAGTACTTC. Its translation is CATSRDRGQETQYF.

V and J are TRBV28 and TRBJ2-5, with D possibly TRBD1 on 6 matching bases. The CDR3 runs to 16 residues. Trimming shortened V by 3 bases and J by 4 bases, and 18 bases separated the two germline ends. Germline CDR1 is MDHEN and CDR2 is SYDVKM. As DNA, the CDR3 is TGTGCCAGCAGTTTGGGGGCACTTAAGAAGGCAGAGACCCAGTACTTC. Amino acids: CASSLGALKKAETQYF.

The table lists this clonotype with a few counts. This chain joins TRBV20-1 and TRBJ2-3, with 11 nucleotides matching TRBD2. The CDR3 contains 15 residues. The germline CDR1 and CDR2 sequences are DFQATT and SNEGSKA (reference sequence). Losses at the gene ends were 2 bases for V and 2 bases for J; bases not matched to a gene: 3. The CDR3 nucleotides read TGCAGTGCTAGAATAGCGGGAGGGCCCACAGATACGCAGTATTTT. It encodes CSARIAGGPTDTQYF.

This clonotype was seen a few times. The chain couples TRBV9 to TRBJ2-2, with D tentatively TRBD2 (5 bases). The CDR3 covers 14 residues. Germline V gene sequence: CDR1 SGDLS, CDR2 YYNGEE. V shed 6 bases and J shed 4 bases, with 13 bases lying between them. The CDR3: CASTKGLSTGELFF. CDR3 DNA: TGTGCCAGCACCAAAGGACTGAGCACCGGGGAGCTGTTTTTT. Looking up the rest from reference TRBV9 and TRBJ2-2 gives the full variable domain: DSGVTQTPKHLITATGQRVTLRCSPRSGDLSVYWYQQSLDQGLQFLIQYYNGEERAKGNILERFSAQQFPDLHSELNLSSLELGDSALYFCASTKGLSTGELFFGEGSRLTVL.

The V and J genes are TRBV7-2 and TRBJ2-3; 14 nucleotides match TRBD2. CDR3 size: 15 residues. CDR1 and CDR2 from the germline V gene are SGHTA and FQGNSA. V lost 6 bases to trimming and J lost 6 bases; unmatched junction nucleotides: 5. CDR3 bases: TGTGCCAGCAGAAAAGGACTAGCGGGAGGCGATACGCAGTATTTT. This sequence encodes CASRKGLAGGDTQYF.

The chain recombines TRBV29-1 with TRBJ1-2; TRBD1 might be the D (5 bases). V lost 1 base, J lost 8 bases, and 11 bases lay in between. In germline, CDR1 is SQVTM, CDR2 ANQGSEA. The CDR3 spans 12 residues. The CDR3 reads CSVEVSKGGYTF. In nucleotides, the CDR3 is TGCAGCGTTGAAGTATCGAAGGGGGGCTACACCTTC.

The J gene is TRBJ1-2, the V gene TRBV25-1; D gene ambiguous. This CDR3 region has 13 residues. The V and J ends lost 2 bases and 3 bases respectively, with 7 bases between them. Germline CDR1 is MGHDK and CDR2 is SYGVNS. CDR3 sequence reads: CASSEHGYYGYTF. The CDR3 DNA reads TGTGCCAGCAGTGAACATGGGTACTATGGCTACACCTTC.

V is TRBV7-9 and J is TRBJ1-1; tentatively, D is TRBD1 (5 bases). V lost 4 bases to trimming and J lost 0 bases, with 12 bases between them. CDR3 length: 15 residues. Germline CDR1 and CDR2: SEHNR and FQNEAQ (reference sequence). CDR3 residues: CASSWRQPMNTEAFF. The DNA of the CDR3 is TGTGCCAGCAGCTGGCGACAGCCCATGAACACTGAAGCTTTCTTT. Looking up the rest from reference TRBV7-9 and TRBJ1-1 gives the full variable domain: DTGVSQNPRHKITKRGQNVTFRCDPISEHNRLYWYRQTLGQGPEFLTYFQNEAQLEKSRLLSDRFSAERPKGSFSTLEIQRTEQGDSAMYLCASSWRQPMNTEAFFGQGTRLTVV.

The chain employs TRBV11-2 and TRBJ2-7, with D hard to call. The CDR3 is 15 amino acids. V dropped 0 bases and J dropped 4 bases, with 13 bases sitting between them. Germline V gene sequence: CDR1 SGHAT, CDR2 FQNNGV. The CDR3 region is CASSLDSFVRYEQYF. In DNA, the CDR3 is TGTGCCAGCAGCTTAGATTCTTTTGTTAGATACGAGCAGTACTTC.

V and J are TRBV29-1 and TRBJ1-1; D unclear. CDR1 and CDR2 (germline): SQVTM, ANQGSEA. The CDR3 consists of 14 residues. Trimming pared 7 bases from V and 1 base from J, leaving 16 bases between. The CDR3 loop is CSASSGLENTEAFF. The CDR3 region has the DNA TGCAGCGCCAGTAGCGGGTTGGAGAACACTGAAGCTTTCTTT.

V is TRBV6-5 and J is TRBJ1-2, with a possible D match to TRBD1 (5 bases). The CDR3 has 15 residues. CDR1 MNHEY and CDR2 SVGAGI come from the germline V gene. The V gene lost 0 bases and the J gene lost 8 bases, with 16 bases spanning the gap. The CDR3 spells CASSYSNGQGEGYTF. CDR3 bases: TGTGCCAGCAGTTACTCGAACGGCCAGGGTGAAGGCTACACCTTC.

This clonotype has only a few counts. The V gene is TRBV20-1, the J gene TRBJ1-5; TRBD1 might be the D (5 bases). The ends were cut back, 5 bases at V and 7 bases at J, with 12 bases in the middle. CDR1 and CDR2 (germline): DFQATT, SNEGSKA (reference sequence). This CDR3 comprises 12 residues. DNA of the CDR3: TGCAGTGCTTACGACAGATCCCAGCCCCAGCATTTT. Protein sequence: CSAYDRSQPQHF.

This sequence joins TRBV6-1 and TRBJ2-7, with D unclear. The CDR3 totals 13 residues. Trimming took off 7 bases at V and 4 bases at J, with 14 bases between the two ends. The V gene's germline CDR1 is MNHNS and CDR2 SASEGT. DNA of the CDR3: TGTGCCAGCACACCCCCGGGCATGTACGAGCAGTACTTC. Residues: CASTPPGMYEQYF.

This chain uses TRBV7-2 with TRBJ2-7; D is possibly TRBD1 (5 bases). CDR1 is SGHTA, CDR2 FQGNSA, per germline. This CDR3 is built from 13 residues. Deletions cut 3 bases from V and 8 bases from J, with 14 bases between. CDR3 amino acids: CASSFSGSVKQYF. In DNA, the CDR3 is TGTGCCAGCAGCTTTTCAGGGTCTGTCAAGCAGTACTTC.

CDR3 sequence: CSAVEQGPSSYNSPLHF. CDR3 coding DNA: TGCAGTGCTGTAGAACAGGGTCCGAGCTCCTATAATTCACCCCTCCACTTT. The V call is TRBV20-1, the J call TRBJ1-6; D may be TRBD1 (6 bases). Germline assignment: CDR1 DFQATT and CDR2 SNEGSKA (reference sequence). The CDR3 runs to 17 residues. The V end lost 5 bases, the J end lost 0 bases, and 17 bases lay between the germline ends.

V and J are TRBV24-1 and TRBJ2-5; D unclear. The ends were cut back, 4 bases at V and 4 bases at J, with 12 bases in the middle. CDR1 is KGHDR, CDR2 SFDVKD, per germline. This CDR3 is built from 14 residues. The DNA of the CDR3 is TGTGCCACCAGTGAATCCGTGTACGTAGAGACCCAGTACTTC. This codes for CATSESVYVETQYF.

The table lists this clonotype with a few counts. The chain combines TRBV2 with TRBJ1-2; D remains ambiguous. Germline lookup yields CDR1 SNHLY and CDR2 FYNNEI. The V gene lost 6 bases and the J gene lost 1 base, with 12 bases spanning the gap. The CDR3 has 14 amino acids. CDR3 sequence reads: CASSYDTLNYGYTF. The DNA for the CDR3 is TGTGCCAGCAGCTACGACACTCTTAACTATGGCTACACCTTC.

This clonotype was seen a handful of times. The chain links TRBV7-2 to TRBJ2-3, with 7 bases matching TRBD2. The germline CDR1 and CDR2 sequences are SGHTA and FQGNSA. The J segment lost 2 bases and the V segment lost 0 bases, leaving 5 bases of the junction unmatched. This CDR3 contains 16 residues. Here the CDR3 reads CASSLAAGVVTDTQYF. The CDR3 DNA reads as TGTGCCAGCAGCTTAGCGGCGGGAGTGGTCACAGATACGCAGTATTTT.

The gene calls are TRBV12-3 or TRBV12-4 and TRBJ1-1, with D tentatively TRBD1 (5 bases). The V end was cut by 5 bases, the J end by 7 bases, with 11 bases between. This CDR3 has 12 amino acids. The CDR3 loop reads CASSKPGLEAFF. The CDR3, as DNA: TGTGCCAGCAGTAAACCGGGACTTGAAGCTTTCTTT.

This clonotype was detected many times. The genes are TRBV20-1 and TRBJ2-2; D not certain. The CDR3 has 14 amino acids. Germline V gene sequence: CDR1 DFQATT, CDR2 SNEGSKA (reference sequence). Between the trimmed V and J ends, which lost 0 bases and 1 base, there was a span of 6 bases. Here the CDR3 reads CSARDSQNTGELFF. In DNA, the CDR3 is TGCAGTGCTAGAGATTCACAGAACACCGGGGAGCTGTTTTTT.

The chain links TRBV30 to TRBJ1-5; the D is unclear. V dropped 2 bases and J dropped 7 bases, with 9 bases sitting between them. The CDR3 has 12 residues. Germline loops: CDR1 GTSNPN, CDR2 SVGIG (reference sequence). The CDR3 DNA reads TGTGCCTGGAGTCCAGGTTACCAGCCCCAGCATTTT. Translating gives CAWSPGYQPQHF.

The J gene is TRBJ2-7, the V gene TRBV2; 10 bases fit TRBD2. CDR1 and CDR2 (germline): SNHLY, FYNNEI. There are 16 residues in the CDR3. V was clipped by 6 bases and J by 1 base; unmatched bases: 9. CDR3 sequence: CASRVSGRTLSYEQYF. CDR3 coding DNA: TGTGCCAGCAGAGTTAGCGGGAGGACGCTATCCTACGAGCAGTACTTC.

This chain links TRBV3-1 with TRBJ2-7; D not certain. CDR1 and CDR2 (germline): LGHDT, YNNKEL (reference sequence). This CDR3 is built from 11 residues. Deletions cut 0 bases from V and 6 bases from J, with 3 bases between. This CDR3 is CASSQEVEQYF. In DNA form, the CDR3 reads TGTGCCAGCAGCCAAGAAGTCGAGCAGTACTTC.

This clonotype appeared a few times. The chain joins TRBV7-9 to TRBJ1-4, with TRBD1 identical over 9 bases. CDR3 size: 14 residues. V was pared by 5 bases and J by 7 bases, with 5 bases of the junction left unmatched. Germline values: CDR1 SEHNR, CDR2 FQNEAQ (reference sequence). The CDR3, as DNA: TGTGCCAGCAGCCTGACAGGGGGGTTTGAAAAACTGTTTTTT. Amino acids: CASSLTGGFEKLFF.

This clonotype was counted only a few times. The chain couples TRBV27 to TRBJ1-2, with a tentative D call TRBD1 (6 bases). CDR1 is MNHEY, CDR2 SMNVEV, per germline (reference sequence). The V and J ends lost 6 bases and 2 bases respectively, with 10 bases between them. The CDR3 runs to 13 residues. Here the CDR3 reads CASRGTTNYGYTF. CDR3 DNA sequence: TGTGCCAGCAGGGGGACAACGAACTATGGCTACACCTTC.

CDR3 sequence reads: CASSQGTSGVLMDEQFF. The CDR3 DNA sequence: TGTGCCAGCAGCCAGGGGACTAGCGGGGTCCTTATGGATGAGCAGTTCTTC. The chain carries TRBV4-2 and TRBJ2-1; TRBD2 aligns across 13 bases. The CDR3 is made up of 17 amino acids. Germline loops: CDR1 LGHNA, CDR2 YNFKEQ. The V segment lost 3 bases and the J segment 8 bases; nucleotides outside the gene matches: 10.

This clonotype was seen at least ten times. V usage is TRBV18 and J usage is TRBJ2-2; 8 positions match TRBD1. CDR1 is KGHSH and CDR2 is LQKENI in the germline V gene. The V and J ends lost 2 bases and 5 bases, in that order; junction bases with no gene match: 7. The CDR3 spans 16 residues. CDR3 coding DNA: TGTGCCAGCTCACCATTCGACAGGGGAGGAACCGGGGAGCTGTTTTTT. It translates to CASSPFDRGGTGELFF.